This T cell receptor (beta chain) was profiled in a study of OX40 agonist ivuxolimab in advanced cancers. Study details: Head and neck, renal cell, melanoma or hepatocellular carcinoma were the cancers that dose-escalation patients had. Study-wide findings and caveats: Patients who responded partially at 0.1-3.0 mg/kg showed clonal expansion ranking among the lowest. Expanded peripheral T cell antigen specificity was not determined.

Patients with a history of autoimmune disease or on systemic immunosuppression were excluded. A word on this clone: Its antigen is undetermined.

Generated by immunoSEQ multiplex PCR, the TCRdb table keeps only in-frame clones and is missing some. The sample consists of about 150,000 clones, roughly 94% of them appearing once. Germline V gene data show CDR1 as MDHEN and CDR2 as SYDVKM. The V and J ends lost 8 bases and 7 bases respectively, with 14 bases between them. The CDR3 extends over 12 amino acids. The sequences come from CD4+ or CD8+ T cells sorted from blood, collected in a trial of the OX40 agonist ivuxolimab. The rearrangement links TRBV28 to TRBJ1-2; TRBD1 is a possible D gene (5 bases). The receptor was isolated from an adult with an advanced solid tumor such as melanoma, head and neck, liver or kidney cancer. Here the CDR3 DNA reads TGTGCCAGCTGGGGGAGGGAAAGTGGCTACACCTTC. Amino acid sequence: CASWGRESGYTF.